The 17 T cell receptor beta chains below all came from one sample that was sequenced in a study of read filtering for tumor transcriptome and immune sequencing. Molecular barcoded adaptors covering alpha/delta and beta/gamma chains were used on approximately 400 ng RNA. One entry per CDR3 protein results from TCRdb running MiXCR on the reads. The table includes roughly 35,000 distinct CDR3 sequences, roughly an eighth detected once. The source material was a population of CD138-negative cells sorted from bone marrow. The receptor source for this set is a donor aged 40 or over with multiple myeloma.

Of note for this clonotype: Sequence at one end of the junction differs from germline and may be a read error. This chain joins TRBV6-1 and TRBJ1-5; possibly TRBD1 for D (6 bases). The CDR3 loop spans 16 amino acids. Germline CDR1 reads MNHNS; CDR2 reads SASEGT. The CDR3 bases are TGTGCCAGCGGTGAAGGTACAGGGCGTAGCAATCAGCCCCAGCATTTT. Protein sequence: CASGEGTGRSNQPQHF.

This clonotype has a count of ten or more. This chain links TRBV3-1 with TRBJ1-3, with D unresolved. Germline values: CDR1 LGHDT, CDR2 YNNKEL (reference sequence). Between the trimmed V and J ends, which lost 9 bases and 4 bases, there was a span of 13 bases. The CDR3 covers 13 residues. This chain's CDR3 is CASATADGNTIYF. CDR3 bases: TGTGCCAGTGCGACCGCCGACGGAAACACCATATATTTT. The whole variable domain, remainder taken from reference TRBV3-1 and TRBJ1-3, is DTAVSQTPKYLVTQMGNDKSIKCEQNLGHDTMYWYKQDSKKFLKIMFSYNNKELIINETVPNRFSPKSPDKAHLNLHINSLELGDSAVYFCASATADGNTIYFGEGSWLTVV.

This clonotype showed up many times. The J gene is TRBJ1-5, the V gene TRBV15, with D perhaps matching TRBD1 (5 bases). The CDR3 is 15 residues long. V gave up 0 bases and J gave up 5 bases, with 11 bases separating them. Looked up from germline, CDR1 is LNHNV and CDR2 is YYDKDF (reference sequence). The CDR3 bases are TGTGCCACCAGCAGAGATAGGGGCAGCCATCAGCCCCAGCATTTT. Its translation: CATSRDRGSHQPQHF.

This clonotype was recorded many times. V gene TRBV20-1 combines with J gene TRBJ2-7; 10 bases align to TRBD2. CDR1 and CDR2 from the germline V gene are DFQATT and SNEGSKA (reference sequence). V lost 3 bases and J lost 6; bases outside the gene matches: 8. This CDR3 region has 14 residues. The CDR3 sequence is CSARRSGRAVEQYF. For the CDR3, the DNA is TGCAGTGCTAGGAGGAGCGGGAGGGCCGTCGAGCAGTACTTC.

This clonotype was counted ten times or more. The chain links TRBV14 to TRBJ1-2; 9 positions agree with TRBD1. This CDR3 is built from 16 residues. J lost 3 bases, V lost 0 bases, and 5 bases had no gene match. Germline V gives CDR1 SGHDN, CDR2 FVKESK. The CDR3 DNA reads TGTGCCAGCAGCCAAGATTTGGGACAGGGTGACTATGGCTACACCTTC. This gives the protein CASSQDLGQGDYGYTF.

This clonotype came up a few times. The chain is built from TRBV7-2 and TRBJ2-5; TRBD2 aligns across 11 bases. The CDR3 has 15 residues. Germline assignment: CDR1 SGHTA and CDR2 FQGNSA. The J segment lost 5 bases and the V segment lost 5 bases, leaving 7 bases of the junction unmatched. Written as DNA, the CDR3 is TGTGCCAGCAGCCCCGATACTAGCGGGAGTGAGACCCAGTACTTC. Translating gives CASSPDTSGSETQYF.

This clonotype turned up a few times. This may stem from a read error, because a much larger clone lies one nucleotide away. The gene calls are TRBV20-1 and TRBJ1-1; D remains ambiguous. Germline V gives CDR1 DFQATT, CDR2 SNEGSKA (reference sequence). CDR3 length: 15 amino acids. This CDR3 is CGAREPWGGNTEAFF. CDR3 coding DNA: TGCGGTGCTAGAGAACCCTGGGGAGGTAACACTGAAGCTTTCTTT.

This clonotype was detected ten times or more. V and J are TRBV6-6 and TRBJ1-1, with TRBD1 matching over 8 bases. Germline CDR1 reads MNHNY; CDR2 reads SVGAGI (reference sequence). V lost 5 bases to trimming and J lost 6 bases; unmatched junction nucleotides: 11. This CDR3 has 15 amino acids. CDR3 in amino acids: CASSPGGRSFAEAFF. In nucleotides, the CDR3 is TGTGCCAGCAGTCCAGGGGGCCGGTCATTCGCTGAAGCTTTCTTT.

This clonotype has a handful of counts. The rearrangement uses TRBV5-1 and TRBJ2-5, with a weak D call TRBD2 (6 bases). Deletions cut 5 bases from V and 2 bases from J, with 16 bases between. CDR3 size: 15 residues. Germline loops: CDR1 SGHRS, CDR2 YFSETQ. As DNA, the CDR3 is TGCGCCAGCAGTTCCTATAGCGGAATACAAGAGACCCAGTACTTC. This encodes CASSSYSGIQETQYF.

This clonotype was seen ten or more times. The V gene is TRBV27, the J gene TRBJ2-2; a weak D match, TRBD1 (6 bases). The germline V gene encodes CDR1 MNHEY and CDR2 SMNVEV (reference sequence). CDR3 size: 13 residues. Trimming stripped 9 bases from V and 3 bases from J, with 11 bases between. In nucleotides, the CDR3 is TGTGCCAGTGCAGGGGAGCACACCGGGGAGCTGTTTTTT. This codes for CASAGEHTGELFF.

This clonotype was seen repeatedly, ten times or more. Given a much more abundant clone one base away, this may be a read error. This sequence joins TRBV20-1 and TRBJ1-4; D might be TRBD1 (5 bases). There are 15 residues in the CDR3. CDR1 is DFQATT, CDR2 SNEGSKA, per germline (reference sequence). The chain's CDR3 is CSAGTGQSFNEKRFF. The CDR3 bases are TGCAGTGCCGGAACGGGGCAGAGTTTTAATGAAAAACGGTTTTTT.

This clonotype was picked up many times. The chain recombines TRBV20-1 with TRBJ2-1; D is perhaps TRBD1 (5 bases). CDR3 length: 13 residues. V was trimmed by 0 bases and J by 6 bases, leaving 9 bases between them. Germline V gene lookup returns CDR1 DFQATT and CDR2 SNEGSKA (reference sequence). Here the CDR3 DNA reads TGCAGTGCTAGAGATTCTGGGGCCAATGAGCAGTTCTTC. Translated, it gives CSARDSGANEQFF.

This clonotype was recorded many times. The rearrangement links TRBV5-5 to TRBJ2-2, with a tentative D call TRBD1 (7 bases). V dropped 2 bases and J dropped 7 bases, with 12 bases sitting between them. From germline, CDR1 is SGHKS and CDR2 YYEKEE (reference sequence). The CDR3 spans 14 residues. The CDR3 spells CASSFPGGFGELFF. CDR3 DNA sequence: TGTGCCAGCAGCTTCCCAGGGGGGTTCGGGGAGCTGTTTTTT.

The V call is TRBV5-6, the J call TRBJ1-1; perhaps TRBD1 as D (6 bases). Germline V gene data show CDR1 as SGHDT and CDR2 as YYEEEE. The CDR3 spans 14 residues. Trimming took 5 bases from V and 6 from J, leaving 17 bases between them. The CDR3 here is CASRRTALEAEAFF. The CDR3 DNA reads as TGTGCCAGCAGGCGGACAGCGCTAGAAGCTGAAGCTTTCTTT.

This clonotype has at least ten counts. The V gene is TRBV18, the J gene TRBJ2-3; 7 bases map to TRBD2. Trimming at V came to 2 bases and at J to 0 bases, leaving 14 bases not matched to a gene. Per germline, CDR1 KGHSH and CDR2 LQKENI. The CDR3 sequence is 19 residues long. CDR3: CASSPNREGGTTSTDTQYF. The CDR3 DNA sequence: TGTGCCAGCTCACCAAACCGAGAAGGAGGGACTACTAGCACAGATACGCAGTATTTT.

As regards this clonotype: With a much larger clone just one base away, this may be a read error. As DNA, the CDR3 is TGCGCCAGCAGCCAAGTACCCCGGGGCCCTAGCACAGATACGCAGTATTTT. The encoded protein is CASSQVPRGPSTDTQYF. The chain couples TRBV4-3 to TRBJ2-3, with D perhaps being TRBD1 or TRBD2 (5 bases each). This CDR3 has 17 residues. V gave up 1 base and J gave up 0 bases, with 14 bases separating them. Germline CDR1 reads LGHNA; CDR2 reads YSLEER.

J is TRBJ1-5 and V is TRBV6-2 or TRBV6-3; perhaps TRBD1 as D (5 bases). Germline V gives CDR1 MNHEY, CDR2 SVGEGT. Between the trimmed V and J ends, which lost 7 bases and 2 bases, there was a span of 9 bases. This CDR3 is 13 amino acids long. The CDR3 DNA is TGTGCCAGCAAGGGGCAGGGCAATCAGCCCCAGCATTTT. It encodes CASKGQGNQPQHF.